A single sample gave rise to the 9 T cell receptor beta chains below, sequenced in a study of blood T cell repertoires in COVID-19. Profiled with immunoSEQ multiplex PCR; TCRdb holds only in-frame clones, not every one. The sample consists of a few hundred thousand clones, approximately 85% of them appearing once. Sequencing was carried out using peripheral blood. The origin of the receptors is a human donor in a cohort sampled during active COVID-19.

The chain joins TRBV25-1 to TRBJ1-2, with 8 bases identical to TRBD1. J gave up 1 base and V 4 bases, and 8 bases lay outside the gene matches. From germline, CDR1 is MGHDK and CDR2 SYGVNS. CDR3 length: 16 amino acids. The CDR3 DNA follows: TGTGCCAGCAGTGTTCGTTGGGACAGGAGTAACTATGGCTACACCTTC. Amino acids: CASSVRWDRSNYGYTF.

V usage is TRBV7-9 and J usage is TRBJ2-7; possibly TRBD2 for D (7 bases). The germline V gene has CDR1 SEHNR and CDR2 FQNEAQ (reference sequence). This CDR3 spans 17 amino acids. V lost 0 bases to trimming and J lost 3 bases, with 18 bases between them. This CDR3 is CASSLAVGGRPSYEQYF. The CDR3 DNA follows: TGTGCCAGCAGCTTAGCGGTGGGGGGGCGGCCCAGCTACGAGCAGTACTTC.

The chain employs TRBV5-1 and TRBJ2-3, with TRBD1 matching 8 bases. CDR1 and CDR2 (germline): SGHRS, YFSETQ. This CDR3 is 15 amino acids long. Germline trimming cut 7 bases from V and 5 bases from J; bases unmatched to any gene: 12. CDR3 nucleotide sequence: TGCGCCAGCGATCCAGACAGGGGCGGTAGAGATACGCAGTATTTT. As protein: CASDPDRGGRDTQYF.

The V call is TRBV5-6, the J call TRBJ2-7, with 8 bases lining up with TRBD2. This CDR3 is built from 14 residues. The germline V gene encodes CDR1 SGHDT and CDR2 YYEEEE. V gave up 4 bases and J gave up 6 bases; unmatched junction bases: 9. The CDR3 bases are TGTGCCAGCAGCCTGGGGCGGGGGGCCCTCGAGCAGTACTTC. It is translated as CASSLGRGALEQYF.

The chain has TRBV2 and TRBJ2-7; 7 nucleotides match TRBD1. CDR1 and CDR2 (germline): SNHLY, FYNNEI. V gave up 7 bases and J gave up 1 base; unmatched junction bases: 10. CDR3 length: 15 amino acids. DNA of the CDR3: TGTGCCAGCATACCCCGTCGACAGGGATCCTACGAGCAGTACTTC. This codes for CASIPRRQGSYEQYF.

The chain is built from TRBV14 and TRBJ2-2, with a tentative D call TRBD2 (5 bases). The CDR3 loop spans 13 amino acids. CDR1 is SGHDN, CDR2 FVKESK, per germline. V was cut by 1 base and J by 7 bases, with 7 bases left in between. In nucleotides, the CDR3 is TGTGCCAGCAGCCAAGGTGGGAGCGGGGAGCTGTTTTTT. Its protein product is CASSQGGSGELFF.

This chain links TRBV23-1 with TRBJ2-3; 7 nucleotides line up with TRBD1. TRBV23-1 is annotated as an ORF whose role is uncertain. V dropped 0 bases and J dropped 0; count of bases not matched to a gene: 9. The CDR3 is 18 residues long. In DNA, the CDR3 is TGCGCCAGCAGTCAATCGCGACAGGGAAGGACTAGCACAGATACGCAGTATTTT. Its translation: CASSQSRQGRTSTDTQYF.

The chain joins TRBV4-2 to TRBJ2-7; D gene uncertain. Per the germline V gene, CDR1 is LGHNA and CDR2 is YNFKEQ. Trimming removed 1 base from V and 3 bases from J, with 10 bases in between. The CDR3 has 14 residues. The CDR3 DNA is TGTGCCAGCAGCCAAGGGCCTTCAGACTACGAGCAGTACTTC. Encoded protein: CASSQGPSDYEQYF.

CDR3 sequence: CASSLDTGKGETQYF. The CDR3 DNA reads as TGTGCCAGCAGCTTAGATACGGGGAAAGGGGAGACCCAGTACTTC. V is TRBV7-7 and J is TRBJ2-5; D is possibly TRBD2 (5 bases). The germline gives CDR1 SSHAT, CDR2 FNYEAQ (reference sequence). V dropped 1 base and J dropped 5 bases, with 14 bases sitting between them. The CDR3 has 15 residues.